Only one count was recorded for the clone carrying this T cell receptor (beta chain). This entry is derived from a study of T cell changes during pregnancy in multiple sclerosis. The protocol was immunoSEQ multiplex PCR, while the TCRdb copy is restricted to in-frame clones and leaves out a portion. The sample consists of around 47,000 clones, almost 95% of them appearing once. The sequence derives from a female donor with multiple sclerosis, enrolled in a pregnancy study. Sequences were derived from CD8+ T cells from peripheral blood mononuclear cells, sampled in the first trimester of pregnancy.

This CDR3 reads CASSYRRDSILTYEQYF. The DNA of the CDR3 is TGTGCCAGCAGTTACCGTCGGGACAGCATACTCACCTACGAGCAGTACTTC. This chain connects TRBV6-8 to TRBJ2-7; 7 bases match TRBD1. With 2 bases clipped from V and 2 bases from J, the junction kept 12 bases outside the gene matches. CDR3 length: 17 amino acids. CDR1 and CDR2 from the germline V gene are MNHGY and SAAAGT.